The clone carrying this TCR beta chain was observed once. Method: immunoSEQ multiplex PCR; TCRdb's copy keeps in-frame clones and lacks some. The sample holds roughly 400,000 clones, 85% to 90% seen once. Per germline, CDR1 KGHDR and CDR2 SFDVKD. V shed 4 bases and J 4 bases; nucleotides not matched to a gene: 12. The length of the CDR3 is 18 residues. The record originates from a study of blood T cell repertoires in COVID-19. Study-level background: PBMCs, B-cell-depleted T cells, or T cells were the source of the cDNA or gDNA that made up the material.

Among Cohort 3 donors, those recovered had two negative PCRs, clearance, or symptom resolution. The rearrangement joins TRBV24-1 to TRBJ2-3, with 11 bases fitting TRBD2. The sequencing input was PBMCs or T cells enriched from blood (not recorded which). The sequence came from a man under 40 who had recovered from COVID-19. CDR3 protein: CATSEPRTSGFLADTQYF. The CDR3 DNA reads as TGTGCCACCAGTGAGCCAAGGACTAGCGGGTTTCTCGCAGATACGCAGTATTTT.